This T cell receptor (beta chain) came from a study of cytomegalovirus exposure and HLA in healthy donors. Regarding the study as a whole: Per published accounts, TCR beta sequences correctly predicted the HLA-A and HLA-B alleles of most subjects. Roughly uniform sequencing depth across donors was assumed, possibly incorrectly. The authors listed about 170 TCR beta chains as cytomegalovirus-associated.

Of note for this clone: Its antigen remains unknown.

PCR used 60 Vbeta primers and 13 Jbeta primers. In the original analysis: About 11 million of the 75 million to 95 million unique TCR beta chains counted in a later analysis were shared. The protocol was immunoSEQ multiplex PCR, while the TCRdb copy is restricted to in-frame clones and leaves out a portion. D and trimming come from the DNA, and the V and J calls and clone size come from that table. The sample lists some 150,000 clones, less than 85% occurring once. From germline, CDR1 is LNHDA and CDR2 SQIVND (reference sequence). This CDR3 has 16 residues. The V and J ends lost 5 bases and 5 bases, in that order; junction bases with no gene match: 5.

This chain joins TRBV19 and TRBJ2-2, with TRBD2 identical over 13 bases. Specimen: PBMCs. This sequence originates from a man in his late teens or twenties in good health and CMV-seropositive. CDR3 DNA sequence: TGTGCCAGTAGTGCCCGGACTAGCGGGAGAACCGGGGAGCTGTTTTTT. Its translation: CASSARTSGRTGELFF.